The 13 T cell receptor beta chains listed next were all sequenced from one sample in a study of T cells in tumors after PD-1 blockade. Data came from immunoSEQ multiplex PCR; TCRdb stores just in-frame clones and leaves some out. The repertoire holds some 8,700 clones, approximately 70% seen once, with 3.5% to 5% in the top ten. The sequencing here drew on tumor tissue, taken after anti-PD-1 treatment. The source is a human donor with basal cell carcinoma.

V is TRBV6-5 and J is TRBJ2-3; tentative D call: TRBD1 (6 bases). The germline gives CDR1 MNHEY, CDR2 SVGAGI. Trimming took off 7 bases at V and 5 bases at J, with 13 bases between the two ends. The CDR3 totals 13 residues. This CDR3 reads CASNQGNRDTQYF. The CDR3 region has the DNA TGTGCCAGCAATCAGGGGAATAGAGATACGCAGTATTTT.

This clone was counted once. CDR3 coding DNA: TGCAGTGCTAGAAGGAACACTGAAGCTTTCTTT. Translated, it gives CSARRNTEAFF. V is TRBV20-1 and J is TRBJ1-1; D gene unclear. V was trimmed by 2 bases and J by 1 base, leaving 2 bases between them. CDR3 size: 11 residues. CDR1 and CDR2 from the germline V gene are DFQATT and SNEGSKA (reference sequence).

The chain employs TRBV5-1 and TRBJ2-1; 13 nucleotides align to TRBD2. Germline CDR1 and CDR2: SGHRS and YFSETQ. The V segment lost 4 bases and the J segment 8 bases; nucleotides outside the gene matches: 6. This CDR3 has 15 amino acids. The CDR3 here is CASSARLAGGHEQFF. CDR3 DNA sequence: TGCGCCAGCAGCGCAAGACTAGCGGGGGGTCATGAGCAGTTCTTC.

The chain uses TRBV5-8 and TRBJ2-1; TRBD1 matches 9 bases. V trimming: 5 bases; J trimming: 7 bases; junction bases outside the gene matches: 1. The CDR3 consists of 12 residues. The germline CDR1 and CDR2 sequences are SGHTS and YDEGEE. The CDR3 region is CASRTGGNEQFF. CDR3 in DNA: TGTGCCAGCAGGACAGGGGGGAATGAGCAGTTCTTC.

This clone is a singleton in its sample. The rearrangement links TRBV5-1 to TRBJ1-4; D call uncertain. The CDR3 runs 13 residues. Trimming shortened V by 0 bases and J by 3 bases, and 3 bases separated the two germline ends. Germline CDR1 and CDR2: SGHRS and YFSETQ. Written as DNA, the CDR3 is TGCGCCAGCAGCTTGGAGGCTAATGAAAAACTGTTTTTT. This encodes CASSLEANEKLFF.

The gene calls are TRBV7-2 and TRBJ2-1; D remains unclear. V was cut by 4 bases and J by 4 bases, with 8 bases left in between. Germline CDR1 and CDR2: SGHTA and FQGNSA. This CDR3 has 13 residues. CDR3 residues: CASSSQRYNEQFF. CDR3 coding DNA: TGTGCCAGCAGCTCCCAGCGTTACAATGAGCAGTTCTTC.

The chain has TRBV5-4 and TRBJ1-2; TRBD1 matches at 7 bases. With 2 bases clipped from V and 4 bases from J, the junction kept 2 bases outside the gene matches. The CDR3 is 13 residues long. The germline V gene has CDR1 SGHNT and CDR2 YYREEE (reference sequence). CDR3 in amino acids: CASSFTGAYGYTF. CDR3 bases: TGTGCCAGCAGCTTTACAGGGGCCTATGGCTACACCTTC.

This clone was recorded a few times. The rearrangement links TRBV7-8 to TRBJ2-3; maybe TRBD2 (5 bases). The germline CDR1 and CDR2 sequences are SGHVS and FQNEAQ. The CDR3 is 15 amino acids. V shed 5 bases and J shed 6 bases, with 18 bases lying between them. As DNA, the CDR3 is TGTGCCAGCAGCCGAAGAGGGAATAGGGATGATACGCAGTATTTT. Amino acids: CASSRRGNRDDTQYF.

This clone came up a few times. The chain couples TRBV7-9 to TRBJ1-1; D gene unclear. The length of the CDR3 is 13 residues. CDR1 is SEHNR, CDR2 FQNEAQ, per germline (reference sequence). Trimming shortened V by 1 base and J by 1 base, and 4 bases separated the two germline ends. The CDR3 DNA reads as TGTGCCAGCAGCTTAGAACAGAACACTGAAGCTTTCTTT. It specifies CASSLEQNTEAFF.

The DNA for the CDR3 is TGTGCCAGCACCCCGCTGGGGAGTGGGAACACTGAAGCTTTCTTT. It encodes CASTPLGSGNTEAFF. This sequence joins TRBV27 and TRBJ1-1; D gene ambiguous. Trimming shortened V by 7 bases and J by 1 base, and 16 bases separated the two germline ends. From germline, CDR1 is MNHEY and CDR2 SMNVEV (reference sequence). The CDR3 totals 15 residues.

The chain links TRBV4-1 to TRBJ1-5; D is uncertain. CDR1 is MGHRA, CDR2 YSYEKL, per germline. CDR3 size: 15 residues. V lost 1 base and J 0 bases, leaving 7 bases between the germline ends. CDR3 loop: CASSQGPLSNQPQHF. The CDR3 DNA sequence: TGCGCCAGCAGCCAAGGGCCTCTTAGCAATCAGCCCCAGCATTTT.

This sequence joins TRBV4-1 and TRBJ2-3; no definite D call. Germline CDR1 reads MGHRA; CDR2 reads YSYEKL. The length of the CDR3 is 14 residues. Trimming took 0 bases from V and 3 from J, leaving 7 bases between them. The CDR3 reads CASSQEVATDTQYF. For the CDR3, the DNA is TGCGCCAGCAGCCAAGAAGTGGCAACAGATACGCAGTATTTT.

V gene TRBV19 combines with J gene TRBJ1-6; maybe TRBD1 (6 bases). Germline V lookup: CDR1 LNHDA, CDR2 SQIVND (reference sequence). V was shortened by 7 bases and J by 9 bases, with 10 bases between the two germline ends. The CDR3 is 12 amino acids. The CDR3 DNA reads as TGTGCCAGTACCATAGGGGGTTCACCCCTCCACTTT. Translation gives CASTIGGSPLHF.